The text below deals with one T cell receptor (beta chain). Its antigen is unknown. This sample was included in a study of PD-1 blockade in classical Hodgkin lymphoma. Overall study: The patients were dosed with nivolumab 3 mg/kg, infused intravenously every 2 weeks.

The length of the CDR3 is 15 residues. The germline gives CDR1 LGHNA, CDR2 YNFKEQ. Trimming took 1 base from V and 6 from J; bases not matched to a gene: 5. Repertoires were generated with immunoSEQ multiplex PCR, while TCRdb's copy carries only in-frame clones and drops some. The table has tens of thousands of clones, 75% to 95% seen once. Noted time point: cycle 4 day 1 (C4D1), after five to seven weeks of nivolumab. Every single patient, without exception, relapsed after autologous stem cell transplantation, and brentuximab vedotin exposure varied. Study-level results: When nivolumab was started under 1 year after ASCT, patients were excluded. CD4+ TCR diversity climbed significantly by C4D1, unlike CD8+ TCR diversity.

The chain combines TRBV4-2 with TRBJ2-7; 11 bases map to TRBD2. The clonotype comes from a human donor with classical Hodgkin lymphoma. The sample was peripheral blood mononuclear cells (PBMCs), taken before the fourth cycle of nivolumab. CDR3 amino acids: CASSQGGTSGGEQYF. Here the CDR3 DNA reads TGTGCCAGCAGCCAAGGGGGAACTAGCGGGGGCGAGCAGTACTTC.